Presented here are 22 T cell receptor beta chains from one specimen sequenced in a study of cytomegalovirus exposure and HLA in healthy donors. Primers: 60 Vbeta forward and 13 Jbeta reverse. Assay used: immunoSEQ multiplex PCR; TCRdb lists only in-frame clones, some missing. The sample carries 150,000 to 250,000 clones, 79% recorded once. The sequenced sample was PBMCs. The receptors stem from a girl aged 10 to 17 in good health and CMV-seropositive.

This clone has more than one count but fewer than ten. This chain uses TRBV9 with TRBJ2-7; 11 bases match TRBD2. With 4 bases clipped from V and 4 bases from J, the junction kept 4 bases outside the gene matches. Germline V CDR1 and CDR2: SGDLS, YYNGEE. This CDR3 has 14 residues. The DNA for the CDR3 is TGTGCCAGCAGCCCGGGGACTAGCGGATACGAGCAGTACTTC. Its protein is CASSPGTSGYEQYF.

V is TRBV19 and J is TRBJ2-5; D gene ambiguous. Germline assignment: CDR1 LNHDA and CDR2 SQIVND (reference sequence). CDR3 length: 11 residues. The germline V and J ends were trimmed by 9 bases and 2 bases, with 7 bases remaining between them. CDR3 sequence reads: CASGRQETQYF. The CDR3 region has the DNA TGTGCCAGCGGTAGACAAGAGACCCAGTACTTC.

This clone was observed a few times. The gene calls are TRBV6-4 and TRBJ2-1, with 8 bases that match TRBD2. CDR1 MRHNA and CDR2 SNTAGT come from the germline V gene. V dropped 3 bases and J dropped 7; count of bases not matched to a gene: 8. The CDR3 totals 15 residues. CDR3 region: CASSELSGAKNEQFF. CDR3 DNA sequence: TGTGCCAGCAGTGAACTTAGCGGGGCTAAAAATGAGCAGTTCTTC.

This sequence joins TRBV2 and TRBJ2-1; 9 nucleotides agree with TRBD2. The CDR3 is 17 residues long. Germline loops: CDR1 SNHLY, CDR2 FYNNEI. Unmatched junction bases numbered 11, after V lost 1 base and J lost 7 bases. DNA for the CDR3: TGTGCCAGCAGTGAAGGGCGGAGCCTAGCGGGGAGGAATGAGCAGTTCTTC. It codes for CASSEGRSLAGRNEQFF.

This chain links TRBV6-6 with TRBJ2-7; D remains ambiguous. The CDR3 is made up of 13 amino acids. Germline V gene data show CDR1 as MNHNY and CDR2 as SVGAGI (reference sequence). Trimming took off 7 bases at V and 1 base at J, with 11 bases between the two ends. The CDR3 DNA reads TGTGCCAGCACCCTCACGAGGTCCTACGAGCAGTACTTC. Translated: CASTLTRSYEQYF.

The chain has TRBV30 and TRBJ2-2; 12 nucleotides line up with TRBD1. The CDR3 is 15 residues long. The V gene's germline CDR1 is GTSNPN and CDR2 SVGIG (reference sequence). The trim removed 2 bases at V and 6 bases at J, leaving 4 bases unmatched. CDR3 bases: TGTGCCTGGAGTTTGGGACAGGGGGCTTCCGGGGAGCTGTTTTTT. This encodes CAWSLGQGASGELFF.

V and J are TRBV5-8 and TRBJ1-1; possibly TRBD1 for D (6 bases). CDR3 size: 15 residues. CDR1 and CDR2 from the germline V gene are SGHTS and YDEGEE. V was trimmed by 4 bases and J by 1 base, leaving 14 bases between them. The CDR3 DNA sequence: TGTGCCAGCAGCCCGCAAACAGGGTGGAACACTGAAGCTTTCTTT. It is translated as CASSPQTGWNTEAFF.

This clone came up once. V usage is TRBV25-1 and J usage is TRBJ2-2; a weak D match, TRBD1 (6 bases). V was pared by 6 bases and J by 1 base, with 18 bases between. CDR3 length: 17 residues. Germline V lookup: CDR1 MGHDK, CDR2 SYGVNS. The CDR3: CASRATASRGNTGELFF. The CDR3 nucleotides read TGTGCCAGCAGGGCCACGGCAAGCAGGGGGAACACCGGGGAGCTGTTTTTT.

The V and J genes are TRBV30 and TRBJ1-5; no definite D call. The CDR3 totals 12 residues. Trimming left V 2 bases short and J 9 bases short, with 11 bases between. Germline-derived CDR1 and CDR2 are GTSNPN and SVGIG (reference sequence). The CDR3 DNA sequence: TGTGCCTGGAGTCTCGGGGAGTGGCCCCAGCATTTT. This codes for CAWSLGEWPQHF.

The CDR3 spells CATRGLGGYTF. For the CDR3, the DNA is TGTGCCACCAGGGGGCTTGGTGGCTACACCTTC. V usage is TRBV10-3 and J usage is TRBJ1-2; 8 bases are shared with TRBD1. Germline V CDR1 and CDR2: ENHRY, SYGVKD. J was trimmed by 7 bases and V by 10 bases; bases with no gene match: 5. CDR3 size: 11 residues.

The chain has TRBV27 and TRBJ2-1; 13 bases match TRBD2. CDR1 and CDR2 from the germline V gene are MNHEY and SMNVEV (reference sequence). The V gene end was trimmed by 7 bases and the J gene end by 8 bases; junction bases not matched to a gene: 5. This CDR3 is built from 14 residues. The CDR3 DNA is TGTGCCAGCATAGGACTAGCGGGGGAGCATGAGCAGTTCTTC. This gives the protein CASIGLAGEHEQFF.

This rearrangement joins TRBV5-8 to TRBJ1-5, with D maybe TRBD1 (6 bases). The CDR3 is 12 residues long. The V gene lost 4 bases and the J gene lost 7 bases, with 9 bases spanning the gap. Germline CDR1 is SGHTS and CDR2 is YDEGEE. The CDR3 nucleotides read TGTGCCAGCAGCCCTGGACAGCAGCCCCAGCATTTT. Protein sequence: CASSPGQQPQHF.

The rearrangement uses TRBV11-3 and TRBJ2-1, with 9 bases that match TRBD1. In germline, CDR1 is SGHNT, CDR2 YENEEA. V lost 3 bases to trimming and J lost 5 bases; unmatched junction nucleotides: 2. The CDR3 contains 14 residues. DNA of the CDR3: TGTGCCAGCAGCTTTTGGACAGGGGACAATGAGCAGTTCTTC. Translating it yields CASSFWTGDNEQFF. The full variable domain, with the rest looked up from reference TRBV11-3 and TRBJ2-1, is EAGVVQSPRYKIIEKKQPVAFWCNPISGHNTLYWYLQNLGQGPELLIRYENEEAVDDSQLPKDRFSAERLKGVDSTLKIQPAELGDSAVYLCASSFWTGDNEQFFGPGTRLTVL.

V gene TRBV4-1 combines with J gene TRBJ1-1; 7 positions match TRBD1. Per the germline V gene, CDR1 is MGHRA and CDR2 is YSYEKL. This CDR3 contains 17 residues. Trimming at V came to 3 bases and at J to 0 bases, leaving 10 bases not matched to a gene. The CDR3 reads CASSHAIPGQMNTEAFF. CDR3 sequence (DNA): TGCGCCAGCAGCCACGCTATCCCGGGACAGATGAACACTGAAGCTTTCTTT.

The chain couples TRBV5-4 to TRBJ1-3; D perhaps matches TRBD1 (6 bases). The germline V and J ends were trimmed by 4 bases and 0 bases, with 17 bases remaining between them. The CDR3 loop spans 17 amino acids. The germline gives CDR1 SGHNT, CDR2 YYREEE (reference sequence). The CDR3 protein is CASSLNAGAYSGNTIYF. Written as DNA, the CDR3 is TGTGCCAGCAGCCTGAATGCGGGGGCATACTCTGGAAACACCATATATTTT. The full variable domain, completed using reference TRBV5-4 and TRBJ1-3, is ETGVTQSPTHLIKTRGQQVTLRCSSQSGHNTVSWYQQALGQGPQFIFQYYREEENGRGNFPPRFSGLQFPNYSSELNVNALELDDSALYLCASSLNAGAYSGNTIYFGEGSWLTVV.

The sample holds one count of this clone. J is TRBJ1-2 and V is TRBV9; tentatively, D is TRBD1 (5 bases). Between the trimmed V and J ends, which lost 1 base and 8 bases, there was a span of 9 bases. The CDR3 is 12 amino acids. From germline, CDR1 is SGDLS and CDR2 YYNGEE. CDR3 DNA: TGTGCCAGCAGCGTAACAGGCGCCGGCTACACCTTC. Its protein is CASSVTGAGYTF. Variable domain in full (rest from reference TRBV9 and TRBJ1-2): DSGVTQTPKHLITATGQRVTLRCSPRSGDLSVYWYQQSLDQGLQFLIQYYNGEERAKGNILERFSAQQFPDLHSELNLSSLELGDSALYFCASSVTGAGYTFGSGTRLTVV.

The chain combines TRBV5-4 with TRBJ2-2; 9 bases line up with TRBD1. J gave up 5 bases and V 0 bases, and 2 bases lay outside the gene matches. Germline V gene lookup returns CDR1 SGHNT and CDR2 YYREEE (reference sequence). This CDR3 has 15 residues. This CDR3 is CASSLGQGGTGELFF. The CDR3 region has the DNA TGTGCCAGCAGCTTGGGACAGGGGGGAACCGGGGAGCTGTTTTTT. Full variable domain (missing parts from reference TRBV5-4 and TRBJ2-2): ETGVTQSPTHLIKTRGQQVTLRCSSQSGHNTVSWYQQALGQGPQFIFQYYREEENGRGNFPPRFSGLQFPNYSSELNVNALELDDSALYLCASSLGQGGTGELFFGEGSRLTVL.

This chain uses TRBV9 with TRBJ1-3; 9 bases agree with TRBD1. The CDR3 spans 18 residues. The trim removed 0 bases at V and 3 bases at J, leaving 10 bases unmatched. Germline CDR1 and CDR2: SGDLS and YYNGEE. This CDR3 is CASSVVPGGQGLGNTIYF. Written as DNA, the CDR3 is TGTGCCAGCAGCGTAGTCCCGGGGGGACAGGGCCTTGGAAACACCATATATTTT. Complete variable domain (other parts from reference TRBV9 and TRBJ1-3): DSGVTQTPKHLITATGQRVTLRCSPRSGDLSVYWYQQSLDQGLQFLIQYYNGEERAKGNILERFSAQQFPDLHSELNLSSLELGDSALYFCASSVVPGGQGLGNTIYFGEGSWLTVV.

This CDR3 is CASRPDAGGEKLFF. The CDR3 coding sequence is TGTGCCAGCAGACCTGATGCGGGGGGCGAAAAACTGTTTTTT. The chain has TRBV6-6 and TRBJ1-4; possible D gene TRBD1, 6 bases. Germline CDR1 and CDR2: MNHNY and SVGAGI (reference sequence). CDR3 length: 14 amino acids. The V gene lost 6 bases and the J gene lost 8 bases, with 16 bases spanning the gap.

The CDR3 loop reads CASSTGGGTDTQYF. The CDR3 nucleotides read TGTGCCAGCAGTACCGGCGGGGGCACAGATACGCAGTATTTT. The V call is TRBV9, the J call TRBJ2-3; D is possibly TRBD2 (6 bases). V was shortened by 5 bases and J by 1 base, with 11 bases between the two germline ends. Germline V gene lookup returns CDR1 SGDLS and CDR2 YYNGEE. CDR3 length: 14 residues.

This clone was seen a few times. The chain is built from TRBV2 and TRBJ1-4; D remains ambiguous. The CDR3 contains 15 residues. V shed 4 bases and J shed 8 bases, with 17 bases lying between them. Germline V gene data show CDR1 as SNHLY and CDR2 as FYNNEI. CDR3 bases: TGTGCCAGCAGTGTTTCGGAGCTTGTAAGGGAAAAACTGTTTTTT. Its protein is CASSVSELVREKLFF.

In the case of this clone: Other DNA sequences in this sample translate to the same CDR3. V is TRBV10-3 and J is TRBJ1-6; D possibly corresponds to TRBD1 (6 bases). Germline CDR1 reads ENHRY; CDR2 reads SYGVKD. The length of the CDR3 is 14 residues. Trimming took off 0 bases at V and 10 bases at J, with 10 bases between the two ends. Written as DNA, the CDR3 is TGTGCCATCAGTGAGTCAGGGGGAAACTCACCCCTCCACTTT. Its protein is CAISESGGNSPLHF.